These 7 T cell receptor beta chains were sequenced from one sample in a study of blood T cell repertoires in COVID-19. Generated by immunoSEQ multiplex PCR, the TCRdb table keeps only in-frame clones and is missing some. Among 170,000 or so clones listed, almost 85% were seen once. The sequenced sample consisted of peripheral blood. These receptors were collected from a man younger than 30 with active or convalescent COVID-19.

Only one count was recorded for this clone. V usage is TRBV6-5 and J usage is TRBJ2-7; 8 nucleotides line up with TRBD1. CDR3 length equals 13 residues. Looked up from germline, CDR1 is MNHEY and CDR2 is SVGAGI. Trimming at V came to 8 bases and at J to 5 bases, leaving 8 bases not matched to a gene. CDR3 sequence (DNA): TGTGCCAGCTCTATTGACAGGGGTCACGAGCAGTACTTC. Translation: CASSIDRGHEQYF.

V gene TRBV7-3 combines with J gene TRBJ1-2, with 8 bases fitting TRBD1. The germline V gene has CDR1 SGHTA and CDR2 FQGTGA. This CDR3 contains 13 residues. J gave up 8 bases and V 2 bases, and 4 bases lay outside the gene matches. The chain's CDR3 is CASSLPGGYGYTF. As DNA, the CDR3 is TGTGCCAGCAGCTTACCAGGGGGCTACGGCTACACCTTC.

V is TRBV25-1 and J is TRBJ2-3; unclear D gene. The CDR3 runs to 11 residues. V was shortened by 4 bases and J by 6 bases, with 5 bases between the two germline ends. Per germline, CDR1 MGHDK and CDR2 SYGVNS. DNA for the CDR3: TGTGCCAGCAGTGGACTTGATACGCAGTATTTT. This codes for CASSGLDTQYF.

The genes are TRBV19 and TRBJ1-6; no clear D. The CDR3 runs to 13 residues. Trimming stripped 5 bases from V and 7 bases from J, with 9 bases between. Germline V lookup: CDR1 LNHDA, CDR2 SQIVND (reference sequence). CDR3 DNA sequence: TGTGCCAGTAGTTATCGAGGGAATTCACCCCTCCACTTT. It is translated as CASSYRGNSPLHF.

This chain links TRBV7-3 with TRBJ2-5, with 12 bases fitting TRBD1. This CDR3 has 15 amino acids. With V trimmed by 2 bases and J by 7 bases, 5 bases remained unmatched. CDR1 is SGHTA and CDR2 is FQGTGA in the germline V gene. CDR3 in DNA: TGTGCCAGCAGCTTAGATGCGGGACAGGGGGCGACCCAGTACTTC. It codes for CASSLDAGQGATQYF.

This rearrangement joins TRBV4-1 to TRBJ2-3, with a tentative D call TRBD2 (5 bases). There are 14 residues in the CDR3. The V and J ends lost 4 bases and 1 base respectively, with 9 bases between them. CDR1 is MGHRA and CDR2 is YSYEKL in the germline V gene. CDR3 sequence: CASSRRLRTDTQYF. CDR3 nucleotides: TGCGCCAGCAGCCGGAGGTTACGCACAGATACGCAGTATTTT.

In its sample, this clone was seen a few times. V usage is TRBV24-1 and J usage is TRBJ2-3; TRBD2 agrees at 11 bases. The germline CDR1 and CDR2 sequences are KGHDR and SFDVKD. Trimming took 5 bases from V and 1 from J; bases not matched to a gene: 1. The CDR3 extends over 15 amino acids. CDR3 DNA: TGTGCCACCAGTGTACTAGCGGGGGGCACAGATACGCAGTATTTT. This translates into CATSVLAGGTDTQYF.